Listed here are 11 T cell receptor beta chains from one sample, sequenced in a study of T cell responses to AZD1222 COVID-19 vaccine. Profiling relied on immunoSEQ multiplex PCR, and the TCRdb table lists in-frame clones only, not all of them. The sample lists some 100,000 clones, 80% to 95% occurring once. Sequences were derived from peripheral blood, sampled on day 0 of AZD1222 vaccination. The receptors here all came from an adult in good health.

CDR3 sequence (DNA): TGTGCCAGCAGCGATCTCAGGGGAATGGGAGGCTACACCTTC. Its translation: CASSDLRGMGGYTF. The rearrangement links TRBV9 to TRBJ1-2; D is possibly TRBD1 (6 bases). The CDR3 has 14 amino acids. V gave up 3 bases and J gave up 8 bases, with 17 bases separating them. CDR1 and CDR2 from the germline V gene are SGDLS and YYNGEE.

This rearrangement joins TRBV6-1 to TRBJ1-4; maybe TRBD1 (6 bases). The CDR3 has 15 residues. Germline CDR1 MNHNS, CDR2 SASEGT. The V gene lost 2 bases and the J gene lost 3 bases, with 10 bases spanning the gap. The CDR3 DNA follows: TGTGCCAGCAGTGAAATTTCAGGGGCTAATGAAAAACTGTTTTTT. Residues: CASSEISGANEKLFF.

The chain employs TRBV7-9 and TRBJ1-4; weak D call: TRBD1 (5 bases). Between the trimmed V and J ends, which lost 5 bases and 4 bases, there was a span of 14 bases. Germline lookup yields CDR1 SEHNR and CDR2 FQNEAQ (reference sequence). This CDR3 is built from 15 residues. In DNA form, the CDR3 reads TGTGCCAGCAGCCTGGGGCAAACCCTTAATGAAAAACTGTTTTTT. This encodes CASSLGQTLNEKLFF.

The chain links TRBV5-1 to TRBJ1-4; the match to TRBD1 covers 9 bases. Losses at the gene ends were 1 base for V and 8 bases for J; bases not matched to a gene: 6. The CDR3 has 15 residues. CDR1 is SGHRS and CDR2 is YFSETQ in the germline V gene. The chain's CDR3 is CASSLTGGEGEKLFF. CDR3 bases: TGCGCCAGCAGCTTGACAGGGGGCGAAGGGGAAAAACTGTTTTTT.

Worth noting for this clone: Sequence at one end of the junction differs from germline and may be a read error. V gene TRBV12-3 or TRBV12-4 combines with J gene TRBJ2-1; a possible D gene is TRBD2 (5 bases). The CDR3 has 13 amino acids. The CDR3: CASSSLTGIGQVF. The DNA for the CDR3 is TGTGCCAGCAGTTCGCTGACGGGGATAGGTCAAGTCTTC.

The chain employs TRBV6-5 and TRBJ1-5; no firm D call. Trimming removed 0 bases from V and 5 bases from J, with 5 bases in between. From germline, CDR1 is MNHEY and CDR2 SVGAGI. This CDR3 comprises 13 residues. The CDR3: CASSYSVDQPQHF. The CDR3 coding sequence is TGTGCCAGCAGTTACTCGGTTGATCAGCCCCAGCATTTT.

The rearrangement uses TRBV2 and TRBJ2-1; D not resolved. This CDR3 region has 13 residues. The germline V gene encodes CDR1 SNHLY and CDR2 FYNNEI. Trimming removed 4 bases at V and 6 bases at J, with 10 bases between. CDR3 region: CASSVERTNEQFF. The DNA of the CDR3 is TGTGCCAGCAGTGTCGAGCGCACCAATGAGCAGTTCTTC.

V gene TRBV9 combines with J gene TRBJ1-4; TRBD1 agrees at 7 bases. J gave up 1 base and V 0 bases, and 0 bases lay outside the gene matches. Germline values: CDR1 SGDLS, CDR2 YYNGEE. The CDR3 sequence is 15 residues long. The CDR3 sequence is CASSVGQGTNEKLFF. The CDR3 bases are TGTGCCAGCAGCGTAGGACAGGGAACTAATGAAAAACTGTTTTTT.

The V and J genes are TRBV7-9 and TRBJ2-1, with 13 bases lining up with TRBD2. CDR1 and CDR2 from the germline V gene are SEHNR and FQNEAQ (reference sequence). This CDR3 is built from 17 residues. Trimming removed 5 bases from V and 5 bases from J; junction bases left unmatched: 9. The CDR3 sequence is CASSLGLAGPLNNEQFF. CDR3 nucleotides: TGTGCCAGCAGCCTGGGACTAGCGGGACCGTTAAACAATGAGCAGTTCTTC.

This clone was seen only once. The chain combines TRBV3-1 (or the pseudogene TRBV3-2) with TRBJ2-7; D is unclear. V dropped 0 bases and J dropped 3 bases, with 9 bases sitting between them. The CDR3 spans 14 residues. Looked up from germline, CDR1 is LGHDT and CDR2 is YNNKEL (reference sequence). CDR3 in amino acids: CASSQDRRLYEQYF. The CDR3 DNA sequence: TGTGCCAGCAGCCAAGACAGGCGGCTCTACGAGCAGTACTTC.

The chain is built from TRBV14 and TRBJ2-5; D unresolved. The ends were cut back, 0 bases at V and 9 bases at J, with 8 bases in the middle. Germline CDR1 SGHDN, CDR2 FVKESK. The CDR3 has 12 amino acids. CDR3: CASSQDLTPQYF. DNA for the CDR3: TGTGCCAGCAGCCAAGACCTGACGCCCCAGTACTTC.